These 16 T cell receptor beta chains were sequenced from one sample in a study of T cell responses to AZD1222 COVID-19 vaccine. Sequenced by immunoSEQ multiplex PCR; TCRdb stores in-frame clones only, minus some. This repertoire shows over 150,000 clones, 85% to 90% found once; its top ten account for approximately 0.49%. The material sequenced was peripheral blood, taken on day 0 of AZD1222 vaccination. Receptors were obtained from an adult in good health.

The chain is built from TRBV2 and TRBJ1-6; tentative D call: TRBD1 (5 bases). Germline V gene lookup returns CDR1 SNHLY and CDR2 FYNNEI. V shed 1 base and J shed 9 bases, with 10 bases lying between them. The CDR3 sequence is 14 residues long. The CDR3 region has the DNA TGTGCCAGCAGTGAAGGGCCGGGGGGTTCACCCCTCCACTTT. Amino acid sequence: CASSEGPGGSPLHF. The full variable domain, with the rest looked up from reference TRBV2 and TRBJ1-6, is EPEVTQTPSHQVTQMGQEVILRCVPISNHLYFYWYRQILGQKVEFLVSFYNNEISEKSEIFDDQFSVERPDGSNFTLKIRSTKLEDSAMYFCASSEGPGGSPLHFGNGTRLTVT.

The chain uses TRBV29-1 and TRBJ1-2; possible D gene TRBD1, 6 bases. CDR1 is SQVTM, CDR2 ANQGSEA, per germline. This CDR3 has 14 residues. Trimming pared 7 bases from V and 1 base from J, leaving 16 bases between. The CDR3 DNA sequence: TGCAGCGCCTACCCGACAGGAATTAACTATGGCTACACCTTC. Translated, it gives CSAYPTGINYGYTF.

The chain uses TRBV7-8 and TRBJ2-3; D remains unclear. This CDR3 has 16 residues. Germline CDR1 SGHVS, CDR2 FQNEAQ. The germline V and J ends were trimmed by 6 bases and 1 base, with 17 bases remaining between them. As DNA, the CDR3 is TGTGCCAGCAGGCCCCAGCAGGCGAGTCGCACAGATACGCAGTATTTT. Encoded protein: CASRPQQASRTDTQYF.

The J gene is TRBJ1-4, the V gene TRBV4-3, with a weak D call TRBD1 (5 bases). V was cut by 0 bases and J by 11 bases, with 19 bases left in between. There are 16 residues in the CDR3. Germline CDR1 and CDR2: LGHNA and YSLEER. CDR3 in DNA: TGCGCCAGCAGCCAAGATAAGGGAGCCGGGGGACGGAAACTGTTTTTT. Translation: CASSQDKGAGGRKLFF.

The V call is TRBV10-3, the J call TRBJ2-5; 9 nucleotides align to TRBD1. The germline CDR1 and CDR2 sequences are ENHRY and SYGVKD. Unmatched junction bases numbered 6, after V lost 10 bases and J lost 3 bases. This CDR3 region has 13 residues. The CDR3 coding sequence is TGTGCCACCCGCTGGGACAGGGAAGAGACCCAGTACTTC. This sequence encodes CATRWDREETQYF.

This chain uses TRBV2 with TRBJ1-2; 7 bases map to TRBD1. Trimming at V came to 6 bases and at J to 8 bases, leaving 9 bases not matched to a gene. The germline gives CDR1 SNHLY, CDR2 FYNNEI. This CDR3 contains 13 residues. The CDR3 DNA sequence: TGTGCCAGCAGCCTCGGACAGACAGGGGGCTACACCTTC. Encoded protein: CASSLGQTGGYTF.

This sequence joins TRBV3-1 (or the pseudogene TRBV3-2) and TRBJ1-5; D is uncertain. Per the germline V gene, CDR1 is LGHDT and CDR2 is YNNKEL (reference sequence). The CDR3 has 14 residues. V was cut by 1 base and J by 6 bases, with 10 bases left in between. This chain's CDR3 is CASSQVGARQPQHF. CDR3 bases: TGTGCCAGCAGCCAAGTGGGTGCGCGTCAGCCCCAGCATTTT.

The CDR3 DNA reads as TGCAGTGATGGAAAACTGTTTTTT. It encodes CSDGKLFF. J is TRBJ1-4 and V is TRBV20-1, with unresolved D. Germline V gene data show CDR1 as DFQATT and CDR2 as SNEGSKA (reference sequence). The CDR3 totals 8 residues. Trimming left V 7 bases short and J 10 bases short, with 4 bases between.

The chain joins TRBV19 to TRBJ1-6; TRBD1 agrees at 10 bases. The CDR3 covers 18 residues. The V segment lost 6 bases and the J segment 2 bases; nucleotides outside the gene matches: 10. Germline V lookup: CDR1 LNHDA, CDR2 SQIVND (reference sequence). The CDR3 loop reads CASRKTSDRGTYNSPLHF. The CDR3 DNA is TGTGCCAGTAGGAAGACCTCGGACAGGGGGACCTATAATTCACCCCTCCACTTT.

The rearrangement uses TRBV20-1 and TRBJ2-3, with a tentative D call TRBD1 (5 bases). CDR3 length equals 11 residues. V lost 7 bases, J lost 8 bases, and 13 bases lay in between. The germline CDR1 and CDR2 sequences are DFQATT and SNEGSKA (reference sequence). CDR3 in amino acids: CSVQSQGTQYF. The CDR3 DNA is TGCAGTGTCCAAAGCCAGGGTACGCAGTATTTT.

In nucleotides, the CDR3 is TGCGCCAGCAGACCAGGGGGCGCAGAAGGCTACACCTTC. Amino acids: CASRPGGAEGYTF. V and J are TRBV5-1 and TRBJ1-2, with 8 bases identical to TRBD1. Trimming at V came to 5 bases and at J to 8 bases, leaving 8 bases not matched to a gene. The CDR3 runs to 13 residues. Germline-derived CDR1 and CDR2 are SGHRS and YFSETQ. The full variable domain, rest sourced from reference TRBV5-1 and TRBJ1-2, is KAGVTQTPRYLIKTRGQQVTLSCSPISGHRSVSWYQQTPGQGLQFLFEYFSETQRNKGNFPGRFSGRQFSNSRSEMNVSTLELGDSALYLCASRPGGAEGYTFGSGTRLTVV.

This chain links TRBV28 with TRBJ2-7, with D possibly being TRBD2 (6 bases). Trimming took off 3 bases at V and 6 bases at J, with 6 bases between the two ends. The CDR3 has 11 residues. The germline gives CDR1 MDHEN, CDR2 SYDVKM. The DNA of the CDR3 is TGTGCCAGCAGTTTCGGGGGCGAGCAGTACTTC. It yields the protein CASSFGGEQYF.

CDR3 residues: CATSRVRSYPEQYF. The DNA of the CDR3 is TGTGCCACCAGCAGGGTGCGAAGCTACCCCGAGCAGTACTTC. The chain recombines TRBV15 with TRBJ2-7; D is uncertain. Germline CDR1 and CDR2: LNHNV and YYDKDF (reference sequence). The V gene lost 3 bases and the J gene lost 6 bases, with 15 bases spanning the gap. The CDR3 extends over 14 amino acids.

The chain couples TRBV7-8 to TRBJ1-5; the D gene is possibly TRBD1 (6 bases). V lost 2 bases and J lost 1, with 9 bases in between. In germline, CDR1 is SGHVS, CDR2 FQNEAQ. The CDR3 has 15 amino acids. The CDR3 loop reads CASSLSQGSNQPQHF. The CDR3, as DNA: TGTGCCAGCAGCTTATCACAGGGAAGCAATCAGCCCCAGCATTTT.

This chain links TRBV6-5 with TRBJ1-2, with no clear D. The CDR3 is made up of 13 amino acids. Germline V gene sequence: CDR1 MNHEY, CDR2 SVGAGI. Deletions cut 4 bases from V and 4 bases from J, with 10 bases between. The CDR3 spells CASSLGQAYGYTF. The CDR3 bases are TGTGCCAGCAGTTTAGGGCAGGCCTATGGCTACACCTTC.

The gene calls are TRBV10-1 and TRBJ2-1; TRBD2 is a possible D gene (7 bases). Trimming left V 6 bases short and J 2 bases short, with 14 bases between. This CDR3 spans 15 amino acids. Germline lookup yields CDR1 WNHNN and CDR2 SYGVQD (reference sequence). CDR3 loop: CASSQGREPYNEQFF. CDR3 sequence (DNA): TGCGCCAGCAGCCAGGGGCGGGAGCCCTACAATGAGCAGTTCTTC.